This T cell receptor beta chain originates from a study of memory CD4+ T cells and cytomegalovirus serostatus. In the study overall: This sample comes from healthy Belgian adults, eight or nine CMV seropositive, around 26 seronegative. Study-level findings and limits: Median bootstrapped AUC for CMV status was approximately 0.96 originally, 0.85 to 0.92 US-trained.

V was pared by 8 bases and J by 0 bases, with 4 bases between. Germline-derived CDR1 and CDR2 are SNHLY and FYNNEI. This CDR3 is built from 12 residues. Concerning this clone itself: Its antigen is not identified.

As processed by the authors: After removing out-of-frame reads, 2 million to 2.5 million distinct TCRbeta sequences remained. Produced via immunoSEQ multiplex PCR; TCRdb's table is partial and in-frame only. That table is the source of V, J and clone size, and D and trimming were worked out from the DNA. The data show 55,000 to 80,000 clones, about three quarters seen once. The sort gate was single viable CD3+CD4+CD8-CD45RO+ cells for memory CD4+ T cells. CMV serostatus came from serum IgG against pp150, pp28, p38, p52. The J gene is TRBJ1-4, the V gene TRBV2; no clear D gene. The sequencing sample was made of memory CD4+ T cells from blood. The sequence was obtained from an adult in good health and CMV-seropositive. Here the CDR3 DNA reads TGTGCCAGCGGACCAACTAATGAAAAACTGTTTTTT. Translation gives CASGPTNEKLFF.